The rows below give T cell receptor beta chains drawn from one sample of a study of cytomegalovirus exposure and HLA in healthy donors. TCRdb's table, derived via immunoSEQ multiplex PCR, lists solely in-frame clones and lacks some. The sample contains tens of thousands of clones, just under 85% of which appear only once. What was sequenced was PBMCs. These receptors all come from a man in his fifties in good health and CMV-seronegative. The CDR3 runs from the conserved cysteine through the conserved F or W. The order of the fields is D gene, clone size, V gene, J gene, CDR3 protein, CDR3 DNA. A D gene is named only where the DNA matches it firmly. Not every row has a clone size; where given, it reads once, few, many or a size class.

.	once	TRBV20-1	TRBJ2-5	CSASMEGGRYF	TGCAGTGCTAGTATGGAGGGGGGGAGATACTTC
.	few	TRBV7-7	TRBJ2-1	CASSLDSDHYNEQFF	TGTGCCAGCAGCTTAGACTCCGATCACTACAATGAGCAGTTCTTC
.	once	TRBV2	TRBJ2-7	CASRREDYEQYF	TGTGCCAGCAGACGAGAAGACTACGAGCAGTACTTC
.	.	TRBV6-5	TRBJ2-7	CASSYEGGSEQYF	TGTGCCAGCAGTTACGAGGGGGGGAGCGAGCAGTACTTC
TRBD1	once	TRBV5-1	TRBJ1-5	CASSRQGGSNQPQHF	TGCGCCAGCAGCCGACAGGGGGGGAGCAATCAGCCCCAGCATTTT
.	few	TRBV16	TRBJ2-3	CASSQSGFTDTQYF	TGTGCCAGCAGCCAAAGCGGATTCACAGATACGCAGTATTTT
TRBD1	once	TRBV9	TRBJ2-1	CASSVGDRTGEGEQFF	TGTGCCAGCAGCGTAGGAGACCGGACAGGCGAGGGTGAGCAGTTCTTC
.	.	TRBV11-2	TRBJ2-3	CASSLARGPTTDTQYF	TGTGCCAGCAGCTTGGCGCGGGGGCCAACCACAGATACGCAGTATTTT
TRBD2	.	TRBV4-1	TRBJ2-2	CASSQVVSGGANTGELFF	TGCGCCAGCAGCCAAGTAGTAAGCGGGGGGGCGAACACCGGGGAGCTGTTTTTT
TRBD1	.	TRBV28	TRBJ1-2	CASSSDRVHGYTF	TGTGCCAGCAGTTCCGACAGGGTTCATGGCTACACCTTC
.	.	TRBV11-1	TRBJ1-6	CASSLAQGSGSPLHF	TGTGCCAGCAGCTTGGCACAGGGAAGTGGCTCACCCCTCCACTTT
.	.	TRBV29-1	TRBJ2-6	CSARGSGANVLTF	TGCAGCGCCAGGGGCTCTGGGGCCAACGTCCTGACTTTC
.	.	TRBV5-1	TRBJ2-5	CASSLVAGGIETQYF	TGCGCCAGCAGCTTGGTGGCGGGCGGGATAGAGACCCAGTACTTC
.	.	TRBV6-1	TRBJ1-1	CASSEDKKSNTEAFF	TGTGCCAGCAGTGAGGACAAAAAATCGAACACTGAAGCTTTCTTT
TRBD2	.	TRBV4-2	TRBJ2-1	CASSQIWAGGLSYNEQFF	TGTGCCAGCAGCCAAATCTGGGCGGGGGGTCTTTCCTACAATGAGCAGTTCTTC
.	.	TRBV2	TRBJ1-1	CALDPRDTEAFF	TGTGCCTTAGACCCGAGGGACACTGAAGCTTTCTTT
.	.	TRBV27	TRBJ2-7	CASSWGHEQYF	TGTGCCAGCAGTTGGGGCCACGAGCAGTACTTC
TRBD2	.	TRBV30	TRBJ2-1	CAWSVAGLAGGDNEQFF	TGTGCCTGGAGTGTTGCGGGACTAGCGGGGGGGGATAATGAGCAGTTCTTC
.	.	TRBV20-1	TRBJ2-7	CSARADYEQYF	TGCAGTGCTAGAGCAGACTACGAGCAGTACTTC
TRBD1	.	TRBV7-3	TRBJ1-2	CASSLTPFREGKGQGLGYTF	TGTGCCAGCAGCTTAACCCCCTTCCGGGAAGGAAAGGGACAGGGGTTGGGCTACACCTTC
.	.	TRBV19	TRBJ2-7	CASRPGQGSYEQYF	TGTGCCAGTAGACCCGGGCAGGGGAGCTACGAGCAGTACTTC
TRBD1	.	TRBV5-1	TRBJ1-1	CASSSTGLGINTEAFF	TGCGCCAGCAGCTCGACAGGGTTGGGGATTAACACTGAAGCTTTCTTT
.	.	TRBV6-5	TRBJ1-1	CASSPRGAGNNEAFF	TGTGCCAGCAGCCCCCGGGGGGCAGGGAACAATGAAGCTTTCTTT